This T cell receptor (beta chain) is from a study of T-cell memory formation after mild COVID-19. This clonotype was seen more than once but under ten times. TCRdb re-called the 5' RACE reads with MiXCR, one entry per CDR3 protein. The sample has about 320,000 distinct CDR3 sequences; approximately 14% are singletons. This CDR3 is 13 amino acids long. Trimming removed 0 bases from V and 6 bases from J, with 6 bases in between. CDR1 is MNHEY, CDR2 SVGAGI, per germline. The receptor was isolated from a young man who had mild COVID-19 (a few samples of this study predate the infection). Cell type and time point are not known. Sequencing was carried out using PBMCs or a T cell subset sorted from them (not recorded which). The V and J genes are TRBV6-5 and TRBJ1-5; D gene uncertain. CDR3 loop: CASSYSVGQPQHF. CDR3 nucleotides: TGTGCCAGCAGTTACTCGGTGGGTCAGCCCCAGCATTTT.